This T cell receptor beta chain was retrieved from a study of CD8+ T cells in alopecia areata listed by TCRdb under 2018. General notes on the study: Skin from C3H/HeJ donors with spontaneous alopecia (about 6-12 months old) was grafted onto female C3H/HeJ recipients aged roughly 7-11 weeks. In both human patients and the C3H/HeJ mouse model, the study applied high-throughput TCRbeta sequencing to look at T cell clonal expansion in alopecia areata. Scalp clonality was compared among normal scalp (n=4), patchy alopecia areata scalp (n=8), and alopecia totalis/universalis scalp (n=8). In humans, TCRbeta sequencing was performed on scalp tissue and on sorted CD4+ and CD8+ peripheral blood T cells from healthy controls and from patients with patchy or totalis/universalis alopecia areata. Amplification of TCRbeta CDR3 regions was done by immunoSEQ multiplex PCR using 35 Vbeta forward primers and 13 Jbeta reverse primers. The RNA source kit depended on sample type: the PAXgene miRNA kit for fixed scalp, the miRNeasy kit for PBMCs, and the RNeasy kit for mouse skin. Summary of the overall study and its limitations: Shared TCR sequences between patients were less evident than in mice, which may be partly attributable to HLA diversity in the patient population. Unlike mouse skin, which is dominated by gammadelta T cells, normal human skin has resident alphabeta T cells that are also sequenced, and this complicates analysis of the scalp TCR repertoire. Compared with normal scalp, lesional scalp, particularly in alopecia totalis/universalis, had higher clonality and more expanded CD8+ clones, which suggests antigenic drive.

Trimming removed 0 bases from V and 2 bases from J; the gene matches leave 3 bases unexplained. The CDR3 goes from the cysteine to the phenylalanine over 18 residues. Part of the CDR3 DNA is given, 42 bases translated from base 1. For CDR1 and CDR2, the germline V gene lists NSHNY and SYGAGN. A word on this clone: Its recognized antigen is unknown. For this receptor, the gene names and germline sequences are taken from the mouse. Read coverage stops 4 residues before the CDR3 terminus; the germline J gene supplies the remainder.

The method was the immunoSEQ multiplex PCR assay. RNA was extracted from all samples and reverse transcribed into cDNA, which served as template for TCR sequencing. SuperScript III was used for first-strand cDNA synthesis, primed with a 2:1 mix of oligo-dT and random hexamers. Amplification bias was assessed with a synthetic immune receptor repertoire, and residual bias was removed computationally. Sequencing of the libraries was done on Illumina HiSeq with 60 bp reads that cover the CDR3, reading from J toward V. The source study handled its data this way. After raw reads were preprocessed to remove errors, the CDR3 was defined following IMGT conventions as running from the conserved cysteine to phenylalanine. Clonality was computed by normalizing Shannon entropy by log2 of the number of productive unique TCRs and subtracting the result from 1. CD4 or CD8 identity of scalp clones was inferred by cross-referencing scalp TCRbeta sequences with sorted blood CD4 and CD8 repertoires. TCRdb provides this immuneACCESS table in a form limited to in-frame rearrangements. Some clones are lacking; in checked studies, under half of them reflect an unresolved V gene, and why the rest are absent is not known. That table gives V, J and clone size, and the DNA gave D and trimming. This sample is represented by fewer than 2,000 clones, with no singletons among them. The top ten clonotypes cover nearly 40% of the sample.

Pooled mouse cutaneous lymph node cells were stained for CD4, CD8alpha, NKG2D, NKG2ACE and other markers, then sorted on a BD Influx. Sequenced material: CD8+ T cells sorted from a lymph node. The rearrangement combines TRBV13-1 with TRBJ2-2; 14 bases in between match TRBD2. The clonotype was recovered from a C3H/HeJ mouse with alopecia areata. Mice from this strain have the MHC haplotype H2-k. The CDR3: CASSDGDWGGENTGQLYF. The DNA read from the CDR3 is TGTGCCAGCAGTGATGGGGACTGGGGGGGCGAGAACACCGGG.